The 3 T cell receptor beta chains in this list originate from one sample, sequenced in a study of shared clonotypes between healthy human individuals. Positively selected for CCR7, the CD45RO-negative cells used as naive CD8 cells excluded terminally differentiated effector memory CD45RA+ cells. The assay was immunoSEQ multiplex PCR, and TCRdb's table has in-frame clones only and misses some. The profile shows around 700,000 clones, roughly 94% of them singletons. Material: naive CD8+ T cells sorted from blood. Receptor source: a man aged 25-40 years in good health.

This chain uses TRBV7-9 with TRBJ2-4; TRBD1 is a possible D gene (5 bases). Between the trimmed V and J ends, which lost 1 base and 1 base, there was a span of 11 bases. Germline CDR1 and CDR2: SEHNR and FQNEAQ (reference sequence). CDR3 length equals 16 residues. CDR3 residues: CASSLGWTSAKNIQYF. CDR3 DNA: TGTGCCAGCAGCTTAGGTTGGACATCGGCCAAAAACATTCAGTACTTC.

The CDR3: CASRNGEVRYEQYF. As DNA, the CDR3 is TGTGCCAGCAGAAACGGGGAGGTACGCTACGAGCAGTACTTC. V usage is TRBV11-2 and J usage is TRBJ2-7, with D perhaps TRBD2 (6 bases). Germline V gives CDR1 SGHAT, CDR2 FQNNGV. This CDR3 contains 14 residues. V was clipped by 6 bases and J by 3 bases, with 15 bases between them.

This sequence joins TRBV27 and TRBJ2-7, with TRBD1 matching 10 bases. The trim removed 7 bases at V and 7 bases at J, leaving 7 bases unmatched. Germline V gene sequence: CDR1 MNHEY, CDR2 SMNVEV (reference sequence). The CDR3 is 13 residues long. As DNA, the CDR3 is TGTGCCAGCACCTGGGACAGGGGTAGAGAGCAGTACTTC. Translated: CASTWDRGREQYF.